Listed here are 9 T cell receptor beta chains from one sample, sequenced in a study of T cell clonotyping in hematopoietic cell transplantation. Repertoires were generated with immunoSEQ multiplex PCR, while TCRdb's copy carries only in-frame clones and drops some. The sample shows 7,900 or so clones, about nine tenths of them seen only once. The sample in question was PBMCs, obtained 100 days after allogeneic stem cell transplant. The receptors here all came from a young adult male patient who had an allogeneic stem cell transplant from a related donor, so the T cells may come from the graft donor. Some clones in this sample may be carry-over from other donors' samples.

V is TRBV4-1 and J is TRBJ1-1; D ambiguous. V lost 5 bases and J 6 bases, leaving 7 bases between the germline ends. The CDR3 runs 11 residues. Germline V gene sequence: CDR1 MGHRA, CDR2 YSYEKL. CDR3 protein: CASSTGAEAFF. DNA of the CDR3: TGCGCCAGCAGCACCGGGGCTGAAGCTTTCTTT.

This clone was detected only once. The chain carries TRBV6-1 and TRBJ2-1; no reliable D call. V lost 2 bases to trimming and J lost 0 bases, with 8 bases between them. This CDR3 is built from 15 residues. Germline V gene data show CDR1 as MNHNS and CDR2 as SASEGT. This CDR3 reads CASSEIQSSYNEQFF. DNA for the CDR3: TGTGCCAGCAGTGAAATACAGTCCTCCTACAATGAGCAGTTCTTC.

The chain has TRBV5-1 and TRBJ1-5; maybe TRBD1 (5 bases). Germline V gene data show CDR1 as SGHRS and CDR2 as YFSETQ. The CDR3 sequence is 15 residues long. The V end lost 4 bases, the J end lost 7 bases, and 18 bases lay between the germline ends. CDR3 nucleotides: TGCGCCAGCAGCCCTACCGGGACCCCTGAACAGCCCCAGCATTTT. Encoded protein: CASSPTGTPEQPQHF.

The genes are TRBV7-9 and TRBJ1-4; 7 nucleotides line up with TRBD1. This CDR3 has 17 residues. With V trimmed by 1 base and J by 4 bases, 9 bases remained unmatched. Germline values: CDR1 SEHNR, CDR2 FQNEAQ (reference sequence). In nucleotides, the CDR3 is TGTGCCAGCAGCTTAGGCTCGTCGGGACAGCTTAATGAAAAACTGTTTTTT. This sequence encodes CASSLGSSGQLNEKLFF. Filled out from reference TRBV7-9 and TRBJ1-4, the complete variable domain reads DTGVSQNPRHKITKRGQNVTFRCDPISEHNRLYWYRQTLGQGPEFLTYFQNEAQLEKSRLLSDRFSAERPKGSFSTLEIQRTEQGDSAMYLCASSLGSSGQLNEKLFFGSGTQLSVL.

The CDR3 here is CAGKGLAGTDTQYF. As DNA, the CDR3 is TGTGCCGGAAAGGGCTTGGCGGGAACAGATACGCAGTATTTT. This chain uses TRBV2 with TRBJ2-3; D perhaps matches TRBD2 (6 bases). Germline loops: CDR1 SNHLY, CDR2 FYNNEI. The CDR3 has 14 amino acids. With 11 bases removed from V and 3 bases from J, the gap between germline ends came to 18 bases.

V usage is TRBV5-1 and J usage is TRBJ1-2, with D perhaps TRBD1 (5 bases). The V end lost 10 bases, the J end lost 6 bases, and 13 bases lay between the germline ends. This CDR3 has 11 amino acids. The V gene's germline CDR1 is SGHRS and CDR2 YFSETQ. The CDR3 reads CAERGVNGYTF. Here the CDR3 DNA reads TGCGCCGAGCGGGGGGTGAATGGCTACACCTTC.

The V call is TRBV7-8, the J call TRBJ1-1; D gene unclear. From germline, CDR1 is SGHVS and CDR2 FQNEAQ. The CDR3 has 14 amino acids. V dropped 1 base and J dropped 2 bases, with 8 bases sitting between them. CDR3 nucleotide sequence: TGTGCCAGCAGCTTAGTTCGGGCCAACACTGAAGCTTTCTTT. This sequence encodes CASSLVRANTEAFF.

The rearrangement joins TRBV6-1 to TRBJ1-2; 10 positions agree with TRBD1. Germline values: CDR1 MNHNS, CDR2 SASEGT. The V gene end was trimmed by 1 base and the J gene end by 4 bases; junction bases not matched to a gene: 0. This CDR3 comprises 14 residues. The CDR3 coding sequence is TGTGCCAGCAGTGAAGGGACAGGGGGCTATGGCTACACCTTC. Translation: CASSEGTGGYGYTF.

This chain joins TRBV19 and TRBJ1-2; possibly TRBD1 for D (6 bases). From germline, CDR1 is LNHDA and CDR2 SQIVND (reference sequence). This CDR3 is 14 amino acids long. V dropped 6 bases and J dropped 2 bases, with 13 bases sitting between them. The CDR3 coding sequence is TGTGCCAGTAGCCGATACGGACAGAACTATGGCTACACCTTC. This encodes CASSRYGQNYGYTF.